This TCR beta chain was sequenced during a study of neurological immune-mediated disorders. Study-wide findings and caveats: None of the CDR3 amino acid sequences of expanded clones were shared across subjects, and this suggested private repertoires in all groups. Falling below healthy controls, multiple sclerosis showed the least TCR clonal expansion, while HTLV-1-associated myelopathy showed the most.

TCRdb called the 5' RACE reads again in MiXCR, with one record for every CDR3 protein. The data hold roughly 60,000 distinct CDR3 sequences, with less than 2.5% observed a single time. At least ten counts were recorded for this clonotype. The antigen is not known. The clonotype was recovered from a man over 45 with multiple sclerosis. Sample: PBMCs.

The CDR3 DNA follows: TGTGCCAGCACCCACCCCCAGGGAAACTCGAACACCGGGGAGCTGTTTTTT. This sequence encodes CASTHPQGNSNTGELFF. The chain uses TRBV7-6 and TRBJ2-2; tentative D call: TRBD1 (5 bases). The CDR3 sequence is 17 residues long. Trimming took 7 bases from V and 0 from J, leaving 18 bases between them. CDR1 is SGHVS and CDR2 is FNYEAQ in the germline V gene. Supplemented by reference TRBV7-6 and TRBJ2-2, the full variable domain reads GAGVSQSPRYKVTKRGQDVALRCDPISGHVSLYWYRQALGQGPEFLTYFNYEAQQDKSGLPNDRFSAERPEGSISTLTIQRTEQRDSAMYRCASTHPQGNSNTGELFFGEGSRLTVL.